This TCR beta chain was recorded in a study of early T cells in non-severe SARS-CoV-2 infection. This clonotype has a count of ten or more. No antigen is known for it. MiXCR, applied by TCRdb to the 5' RACE reads, yields one record per CDR3 protein. The sample includes under 70,000 distinct CDR3 sequences, over 5% of them seen just once. Study-wide findings and caveats: Reliance on VDJdb matching favored anti-spike CD8 responses; private and CD4 specificities were missed.

Germline CDR1 is KGHSH and CDR2 is LQKENI. This CDR3 has 15 residues. V was clipped by 1 base and J by 2 bases, with 12 bases between them. Sample: whole blood. This chain links TRBV18 with TRBJ2-7; D possibly matches TRBD1 or TRBD2 (6 bases each). The receptor was derived from an adult who was a healthcare worker with PCR-confirmed SARS-CoV-2 infection or an uninfected control (not recorded which). The CDR3 DNA reads as TGTGCCAGCTCACCACGTGTAGGGGGGACCTACGAGCAGTACTTC. The encoded protein is CASSPRVGGTYEQYF.